This TCR beta chain stems from a study of Tregs in tolerant kidney transplant recipients. Germline CDR1 SGHRS, CDR2 YFSETQ. J was trimmed by 7 bases and V by 4 bases; bases with no gene match: 6. The CDR3 spans 14 residues. For this clone: The antigen is undetermined.

The protocol was immunoSEQ multiplex PCR, while the TCRdb copy is restricted to in-frame clones and leaves out a portion. Among roughly 18,000 clones listed, roughly four fifths were seen once. Unstimulated regulatory T cells (CD4+CD25+CD127-), CD4+CD25- non-regulatory cells, CD4 and CD8 cells were FACS-sorted from thawed PBMCs. Regulatory T cells were sorted from thawed PBMCs rested overnight at 37°C with around 180 IU/ml IL-2. Whole-study results and caveats: Activated donor B cell expansion appeared to reveal the most relevant donor-specific TCRbeta repertoire.

V and J are TRBV5-1 and TRBJ2-1, with TRBD2 matching over 9 bases. The receptor was isolated from a human donor in good health. What was sequenced was Tregs from blood. The CDR3 DNA is TGCGCCAGCAGCGAACTGACTAGCGGAAATGAGCAGTTCTTC. Translation: CASSELTSGNEQFF.